This T cell receptor (beta chain) was sequenced during a study of early T cells in non-severe SARS-CoV-2 infection. The library protocol tagged individual cDNA molecules with unique molecular identifiers. TCRdb reprocessed the 5' RACE reads with MiXCR, giving one entry per CDR3 protein. The sample includes 70,000 to 85,000 distinct CDR3 sequences, around an eighth of them seen just once. This CDR3 has 15 residues. V shed 7 bases, J shed 0 bases, and the junction held 8 bases outside the gene matches. In its sample, this clonotype was seen many times. Sequencing was carried out using whole blood. V gene TRBV12-3 or TRBV12-4 combines with J gene TRBJ2-7, with TRBD1 identical over 8 bases. The TCR was taken from an adult who was a healthcare worker with PCR-confirmed SARS-CoV-2 infection or an uninfected control (not recorded which). The CDR3 DNA reads TGTGCCAGCACTTTGACAGGGGTGAGCTCCTACGAGCAGTACTTC. It translates to CASTLTGVSSYEQYF.